A selection of T cell receptor beta chains follows, all from one sample in a study of response to subunit inactivated influenza vaccine. TCRdb re-derived calls from the RT-PCR reads in MiXCR, one entry per CDR3 protein. This repertoire shows about 650,000 distinct CDR3 sequences, about a sixth found once; its top ten account for around 10%. The specimen comprised PBMCs from blood, sampled about 13 days after vaccination. The receptors shown here come from a man aged 50 to 59 who received an inactivated influenza vaccine. The CDR3 runs from the conserved cysteine through the conserved F or W. A D gene is named only where the DNA matches it firmly. Not every row has a clone size; where given, it reads once, few, many or a size class.

TGCGCCAGCAGCCAAGACCGGGACAGGGACGGGACAGATACGCAGTATTTT	CASSQDRDRDGTDTQYF	TRBV4-3	TRBJ2-3	TRBD1	few
TGCGCCAGCAGCCAAGCGGTCGGACAGGCCTACGAGCAGTACTTC	CASSQAVGQAYEQYF	TRBV4-1	TRBJ2-7	TRBD1	NA
TGCGCCAGCAGCTTGAGGGCAGGGGACACCGGGGAGCTGTTTTTT	CASSLRAGDTGELFF	TRBV5-1	TRBJ2-2	NA	NA
TGTGCCAGCAGTGAAATGGGCCTAAACTATGGCTACACCTTC	CASSEMGLNYGYTF	TRBV6-1	TRBJ1-2	NA	NA
TGTGCCAGCAACCTCCGGGGGATCAATGAGCAGTTCTTC	CASNLRGINEQFF	TRBV13	TRBJ2-1	NA	few
TGTGCCAGCAGTGACAAGGGGAAATATAATTCACCCCTCCACTTT	CASSDKGKYNSPLHF	TRBV25-1	TRBJ1-6	NA	few
TGCAGTGCTAACGACGAGAAGCGGTACTACAATGAGCAGTTCTTC	CSANDEKRYYNEQFF	TRBV20-1	TRBJ2-1	NA	NA
TGTGCCAGCAGCCAATTCGCGGGGGCGGGGGATACGCAGTATTTT	CASSQFAGAGDTQYF	TRBV12-3/TRBV12-4	TRBJ2-3	NA	many
TGCGCCAGCAGCGACCTAGCGGGAGTAAGTGATACGCAGTATTTT	CASSDLAGVSDTQYF	TRBV5-1	TRBJ2-3	TRBD2	many
TGTGCCAGCAGTTCGAGCAGCTTCTATAATTCACCCCTCCACTTT	CASSSSSFYNSPLHF	TRBV12-3/TRBV12-4	TRBJ1-6	NA	NA
TGTGCCAGCAGCGCCGGGACACCACGGGAGGCTTTCTTT	CASSAGTPREAFF	TRBV9	TRBJ1-1	NA	NA
TGTGCCAGCACTCCCGATAGGGCGATGCCTGAAGCTTTCTTT	CASTPDRAMPEAFF	TRBV7-2	TRBJ1-1	NA	few
TGCGCCAGCAGCTTGGCCACGGAGTACACTGAAGCTTTCTTT	CASSLATEYTEAFF	TRBV5-1	TRBJ1-1	NA	NA
TGCGCCAGCAGCTTGGTGGTCGGGAGGGCCCCCGAGCAGTACTTC	CASSLVVGRAPEQYF	TRBV5-1	TRBJ2-7	TRBD2	NA
TGTGCCTGGACATATGGGCGGTCCTACAATGAGCAGTTCTTC	CAWTYGRSYNEQFF	TRBV30	TRBJ2-1	NA	once
TGTGCCAGCGCGCCCGTGGCGGATAGCAATCAGCCCCAGCATTTT	CASAPVADSNQPQHF	TRBV6-1	TRBJ1-5	NA	many
TGTGCCAGCAGCTTATTGGCAGGGGATGGCTACACCTTC	CASSLLAGDGYTF	TRBV7-2	TRBJ1-2	NA	NA
TGTGCCACCGATGGGTACGGCGGGGGGAGGACAGATACGCAGTATTTT	CATDGYGGGRTDTQYF	TRBV28	TRBJ2-3	TRBD2	few
TGTGCCAGCAGCTTAGGGGTGTTGAACACTGAAGCTTTCTTT	CASSLGVLNTEAFF	TRBV12-3/TRBV12-4	TRBJ1-1	NA	many
TGCAGTGCTAGAGATTCAAGGGGGCGGAATTCACCCCTCCACTTT	CSARDSRGRNSPLHF	TRBV20-1	TRBJ1-6	TRBD1	NA
TGTGCCAGCAGTGCTATAGCGGGAGGGTACAATGAGCAGTTCTTC	CASSAIAGGYNEQFF	TRBV9	TRBJ2-1	TRBD2	few
TGCAGTGCTAGCCGGGACACGAACTATGGCTACACCTTC	CSASRDTNYGYTF	TRBV20-1	TRBJ1-2	NA	few
TGTGCCAGCAGTTTCGGGATAGACAATGAGCAGTTCTTC	CASSFGIDNEQFF	TRBV12-3/TRBV12-4	TRBJ2-1	NA	many
TGTGCCATCAGGGCACCGGGACAGGGTCAGCCCCAGCATTTT	CAIRAPGQGQPQHF	TRBV10-3	TRBJ1-5	TRBD1	NA